The rows below give T cell receptor beta chains drawn from one sample of a study of T cells after yellow fever vaccination. TCRdb recomputed calls from the 5' RACE reads with MiXCR, one row per CDR3 protein. The data contain some 340,000 distinct CDR3 sequences, 4.1% of them seen just once; the ten biggest clones take up 20% to 25%. The sample consisted of PBMCs, taken 5 days after the yellow fever booster vaccination. All receptors come from a man aged 18 to 35 who received the YFV17D yellow fever vaccine. Each CDR3 is given with its conserved first and last residue. The D gene is left open where the match is weak. Rows give clone size only sometimes, using once, few, many, or a class for an expanded clone.

J: TRBJ2-7; D: NA; size: NA; V: TRBV6-5; CDR3: CASSYSGRSSYEQYF; DNA: TGTGCCAGCAGTTACTCGGGACGTAGCTCCTACGAGCAGTACTTC
J: TRBJ2-3; D: NA; size: many; V: TRBV5-1; CDR3: CASSDLGDTQYF; DNA: TGCGCCAGCAGCGACCTCGGAGATACGCAGTATTTT
J: TRBJ2-4; D: TRBD2; size: few; V: TRBV11-2; CDR3: CASSLVGAGGRYF; DNA: TGTGCCAGCAGCTTAGTGGGAGCGGGGGGGCGGTACTTC
J: TRBJ2-5; D: NA; size: NA; V: TRBV29-1; CDR3: CSVEDWRDKTQYF; DNA: TGCAGCGTTGAAGATTGGAGGGATAAGACCCAGTACTTC
J: TRBJ2-2; D: NA; size: many; V: TRBV7-2; CDR3: CASSPLGLELFF; DNA: TGTGCCAGCAGCCCCCTAGGATTGGAGCTGTTTTTT
J: TRBJ1-5; D: TRBD1; size: many; V: TRBV10-3; CDR3: CAISEGAQGAQPQHF; DNA: TGTGCCATCAGTGAGGGGGCACAGGGGGCACAGCCCCAGCATTTT
J: TRBJ1-1; D: NA; size: few; V: TRBV27; CDR3: CASSAPGGYTEAFF; DNA: TGTGCCAGCAGTGCCCCCGGGGGCTACACTGAAGCTTTCTTT
J: TRBJ2-1; D: TRBD2; size: few; V: TRBV5-1; CDR3: CASSLGSGTSGGAYNEQFF; DNA: TGCGCCAGCAGCTTGGGATCCGGGACTAGCGGGGGGGCTTACAATGAGCAGTTCTTC
J: TRBJ2-1; D: TRBD2; size: few; V: TRBV24-1; CDR3: CATSESGIGGESEQFF; DNA: TGTGCCACCAGTGAATCCGGTATTGGGGGGGAGTCTGAGCAGTTCTTC
J: TRBJ2-1; D: TRBD1; size: NA; V: TRBV5-1; CDR3: CASSLRGQASLPYNEQFF; DNA: TGCGCCAGCAGCTTGAGGGGGCAGGCTTCACTTCCCTACAATGAGCAGTTCTTC
J: TRBJ2-2; D: NA; size: many; V: TRBV19; CDR3: CASSLHSKPTGELFF; DNA: TGTGCCAGTAGTCTCCACAGCAAACCCACCGGGGAGCTGTTTTTT
J: TRBJ2-4; D: NA; size: many; V: TRBV4-1; CDR3: CASSQESGGQAKNIQYF; DNA: TGCGCCAGCAGCCAAGAATCCGGGGGGCAGGCCAAAAACATTCAGTACTTC
J: TRBJ2-3; D: NA; size: few; V: TRBV12-3/TRBV12-4; CDR3: CASSFGGMNTDTQYF; DNA: TGTGCCAGCAGTTTTGGGGGGATGAACACAGATACGCAGTATTTT
J: TRBJ2-1; D: NA; size: few; V: TRBV5-6; CDR3: CASSLRGGGGNEQFF; DNA: TGTGCCAGCAGCTTGCGGGGCGGGGGCGGCAATGAGCAGTTCTTC
J: TRBJ2-7; D: TRBD2; size: NA; V: TRBV2; CDR3: CASRRQRGPWEQYF; DNA: TGTGCCAGCAGAAGGCAGCGGGGTCCGTGGGAGCAGTACTTC
J: TRBJ2-3; D: NA; size: few; V: TRBV6-1; CDR3: CASSNTQFPTDTQYF; DNA: TGTGCCAGCAGTAACACCCAGTTTCCTACAGATACGCAGTATTTT
J: TRBJ2-3; D: NA; size: few; V: TRBV11-2; CDR3: CASSFPLRGTDTQYF; DNA: TGTGCCAGCAGCTTCCCTCTTCGTGGCACAGATACGCAGTATTTT
J: TRBJ2-2; D: TRBD1; size: NA; V: TRBV15; CDR3: CATSRGTAPPLNTGELFF; DNA: TGTGCCACCAGCCGAGGGACAGCACCCCCCCTGAACACCGGGGAGCTGTTTTTT
J: TRBJ2-7; D: NA; size: few; V: TRBV5-1; CDR3: CASSISGTYPYEQYF; DNA: TGCGCCAGCAGCATCTCGGGGACTTACCCCTACGAGCAGTACTTC